The 15 T cell receptor beta chains below were found in one sample sequenced in a study of PD-1 blockade in classical Hodgkin lymphoma. Relapse after autologous stem cell transplantation occurred in every patient, and brentuximab vedotin exposure varied. The data were produced by immunoSEQ multiplex PCR, yet TCRdb's version contains in-frame clones alone and is incomplete. The sample yields 30,000 to 40,000 clones, about three quarters seen once. The sequenced sample was peripheral blood mononuclear cells (PBMCs), obtained at baseline. The receptors originated from a human donor with classical Hodgkin lymphoma.

The chain joins TRBV7-6 to TRBJ2-1, with unresolved D. Trimming took 1 base from V and 4 from J, leaving 11 bases between them. Germline CDR1 reads SGHVS; CDR2 reads FNYEAQ. The CDR3 is 15 residues long. The CDR3 here is CASSLGLSYYNEQFF. The CDR3 region has the DNA TGTGCCAGCAGCTTAGGGCTGTCGTATTACAATGAGCAGTTCTTC. Complete variable domain (other parts from reference TRBV7-6 and TRBJ2-1): GAGVSQSPRYKVTKRGQDVALRCDPISGHVSLYWYRQALGQGPEFLTYFNYEAQQDKSGLPNDRFSAERPEGSISTLTIQRTEQRDSAMYRCASSLGLSYYNEQFFGPGTRLTVL.

This rearrangement joins TRBV28 to TRBJ1-4; D gene unclear. Trimming removed 4 bases from V and 5 bases from J, with 11 bases in between. The CDR3 spans 14 residues. Germline V lookup: CDR1 MDHEN, CDR2 SYDVKM. The DNA for the CDR3 is TGTGCCAGCAGTTCCATGGACGTAAATGAAAAACTGTTTTTT. It yields the protein CASSSMDVNEKLFF.

The chain uses TRBV5-1 and TRBJ2-3, with 7 bases fitting TRBD1. CDR3 length equals 13 residues. Looked up from germline, CDR1 is SGHRS and CDR2 is YFSETQ. Unmatched junction bases numbered 2, after V lost 1 base and J lost 6 bases. CDR3 nucleotide sequence: TGCGCCAGCAGCTTGAGGGGGCGTGATACGCAGTATTTT. It specifies CASSLRGRDTQYF. Filled out from reference TRBV5-1 and TRBJ2-3, the complete variable domain reads KAGVTQTPRYLIKTRGQQVTLSCSPISGHRSVSWYQQTPGQGLQFLFEYFSETQRNKGNFPGRFSGRQFSNSRSEMNVSTLELGDSALYLCASSLRGRDTQYFGPGTRLTVL.

V and J are TRBV7-9 and TRBJ2-4, with D maybe TRBD2 (6 bases). CDR3 size: 15 residues. Trimming stripped 2 bases from V and 7 bases from J, with 15 bases between. Germline V gives CDR1 SEHNR, CDR2 FQNEAQ (reference sequence). The CDR3 nucleotides are TGTGCCAGCAGCTTATCCCGGGACTGGAGGAACATTCAGTACTTC. Translating it yields CASSLSRDWRNIQYF. Full variable domain (remainder filled in from reference TRBV7-9 and TRBJ2-4): DTGVSQNPRHKITKRGQNVTFRCDPISEHNRLYWYRQTLGQGPEFLTYFQNEAQLEKSRLLSDRFSAERPKGSFSTLEIQRTEQGDSAMYLCASSLSRDWRNIQYFGAGTRLSVL.

This clone has a handful of counts. The chain recombines TRBV6-1 with TRBJ2-1; D may be TRBD1 or TRBD2 (5 bases each). V was cut by 4 bases and J by 5 bases, with 15 bases left in between. The CDR3 length is 15 residues. Germline assignment: CDR1 MNHNS and CDR2 SASEGT. CDR3: CASSGGDSHNNEQFF. DNA for the CDR3: TGTGCCAGCAGTGGGGGAGACAGCCATAACAATGAGCAGTTCTTC.

The chain joins TRBV19 to TRBJ2-7; tentative D call: TRBD2 (6 bases). The CDR3 totals 12 residues. V was clipped by 5 bases and J by 7 bases, with 12 bases between them. Germline lookup yields CDR1 LNHDA and CDR2 SQIVND (reference sequence). CDR3 residues: CASSSLAREQYF. CDR3 DNA: TGTGCCAGTAGTTCTCTAGCGAGAGAGCAGTACTTC. The whole variable domain, filled in from reference TRBV19 and TRBJ2-7, reads DGGITQSPKYLFRKEGQNVTLSCEQNLNHDAMYWYRQDPGQGLRLIYYSQIVNDFQKGDIAEGYSVSREKKESFPLTVTSAQKNPTAFYLCASSSLAREQYFGPGTRLTVT.

Turning to this clone: Other DNA sequences from this sample encode an identical CDR3 as well. The chain is built from TRBV2 and TRBJ1-1; perhaps TRBD1 as D (5 bases). Germline-derived CDR1 and CDR2 are SNHLY and FYNNEI. Trimming shortened V by 0 bases and J by 1 base, and 9 bases separated the two germline ends. This CDR3 has 15 amino acids. DNA for the CDR3: TGTGCCAGCAGTGAAGCGGGGGGGAGGAACACTGAAGCTTTCTTT. It specifies CASSEAGGRNTEAFF.

This clone was picked up a small number of times. CDR3 sequence reads: CASSLSPGGEQYF. DNA for the CDR3: TGCGCCAGCAGCTTGTCTCCAGGGGGCGAGCAGTACTTC. The rearrangement uses TRBV5-1 and TRBJ2-7; 7 bases match TRBD1. The V and J ends lost 1 base and 6 bases, in that order; junction bases with no gene match: 4. The CDR3 consists of 13 residues. Germline CDR1 reads SGHRS; CDR2 reads YFSETQ.

V gene TRBV9 combines with J gene TRBJ2-7; 9 nucleotides line up with TRBD1. J gave up 3 bases and V 4 bases, and 8 bases lay outside the gene matches. CDR1 and CDR2 (germline): SGDLS, YYNGEE. This CDR3 has 15 residues. The CDR3 coding sequence is TGTGCCAGCAGCCGGACAGGGGAGAGGCACTACGAGCAGTACTTC. Protein product: CASSRTGERHYEQYF.

This clone was counted only a few times. This rearrangement joins TRBV7-9 to TRBJ2-1; TRBD1 is a possible D gene (5 bases). Germline assignment: CDR1 SEHNR and CDR2 FQNEAQ (reference sequence). Trimming took off 6 bases at V and 6 bases at J, with 9 bases between the two ends. This CDR3 comprises 12 residues. The CDR3: CASRGQINEQFF. In nucleotides, the CDR3 is TGTGCCAGCAGAGGACAAATCAATGAGCAGTTCTTC.

V usage is TRBV19 and J usage is TRBJ2-5; maybe TRBD1 (6 bases). The CDR3 length is 14 residues. The germline V gene has CDR1 LNHDA and CDR2 SQIVND (reference sequence). Trimming took 5 bases from V and 2 from J, leaving 12 bases between them. CDR3 nucleotide sequence: TGTGCCAGTAGTTCCCACAGGGCACAAGAGACCCAGTACTTC. Translation: CASSSHRAQETQYF.

The J gene is TRBJ2-2, the V gene TRBV15; 7 bases agree with TRBD1. V shed 8 bases and J 4 bases; nucleotides not matched to a gene: 4. From germline, CDR1 is LNHNV and CDR2 YYDKDF (reference sequence). The CDR3 covers 13 residues. The CDR3 bases are TGTGCCACCTCGAAGGGGGCCACCGGGGAGCTGTTTTTT. This codes for CATSKGATGELFF.

The chain links TRBV5-5 to TRBJ2-1; D is unresolved. This CDR3 region has 13 residues. Germline V lookup: CDR1 SGHKS, CDR2 YYEKEE (reference sequence). With 5 bases removed from V and 2 bases from J, the gap between germline ends came to 8 bases. The CDR3 spells CASRTDTYNEQFF. Written as DNA, the CDR3 is TGTGCCAGCAGGACTGACACCTACAATGAGCAGTTCTTC.

The J gene is TRBJ1-2, the V gene TRBV29-1, with 10 positions matching TRBD1. J lost 4 bases, V lost 0 bases, and 11 bases had no gene match. The CDR3 has 17 residues. Germline values: CDR1 SQVTM, CDR2 ANQGSEA. In DNA form, the CDR3 reads TGCAGCGTTGAAGATAGTAGCAGGACAGGGGGTCCCTATGGCTACACCTTC. Protein sequence: CSVEDSSRTGGPYGYTF. The entire variable domain, with the rest obtained from reference TRBV29-1 and TRBJ1-2, is as follows: SAVISQKPSRDICQRGTSLTIQCQVDSQVTMMFWYRQQPGQSLTLIATANQGSEATYESGFVIDKFPISRPNLTFSTLTVSNMSPEDSSIYLCSVEDSSRTGGPYGYTFGSGTRLTVV.

The gene calls are TRBV7-9 and TRBJ2-1, with unresolved D. This CDR3 is built from 15 residues. The germline V gene encodes CDR1 SEHNR and CDR2 FQNEAQ (reference sequence). The V end lost 6 bases, the J end lost 5 bases, and 17 bases lay between the germline ends. The CDR3 sequence: CASRTSSPGDNEQFF. The CDR3 nucleotides read TGTGCCAGCAGGACCTCCTCCCCGGGCGACAATGAGCAGTTCTTC.